This TCR beta chain came from a study of spatial heterogeneity in lung cancer. Overall study: The study observed each unique TCR and UMI combination more than ten times on average in raw reads.

Losses at the gene ends were 4 bases for V and 5 bases for J; bases not matched to a gene: 10. The CDR3 is 16 residues long. The germline gives CDR1 SEHNR, CDR2 FQNEAQ (reference sequence). Noted time point: blood at routine non-recurrence follow-up after resection. A single record per CDR3 protein comes from TCRdb applying MiXCR to the 5' RACE reads. The data hold about 87,000 distinct CDR3 sequences, with roughly 19% observed a single time. This clonotype occurred a few times. The sample in question was PBMCs, obtained at follow-up. The J gene is TRBJ1-4, the V gene TRBV7-9, with 7 bases lining up with TRBD1. This receptor was obtained from a male donor with early-stage non-small cell lung cancer. The CDR3 loop reads CASSSGQVLANEKLFF. The DNA for the CDR3 is TGTGCCAGCAGCTCAGGACAGGTCTTAGCGAATGAAAAACTGTTTTTT.